This T cell receptor (beta chain) was profiled in a study of shared clonotypes between healthy human individuals (dated by TCRdb to the early 2020s). With respect to the entire study: Two women and three men aged 18 to 49 years were included in the cohort. Per donor, three plates each were used for CD4 naive and CD4 memory, two for CD8 naive, and one for CD8 memory. Blood TCR repertoires of a handful of healthy adults were deeply sequenced to estimate repertoire size and the extent of clonotype sharing between individuals. To increase sequencing depth and limit assay-specific biases, TCR repertoire library preparation and sequencing were carried out by different laboratories using diverse techniques. Per donor, leukapheresis produced somewhere between about 0.9 and 9.5 billion PBMCs. What the work shows at the level of the full study, not this receptor alone: When a few donors were compared, the shared fraction of clonotypes was around 5.1% for naive CD4, more than 3% for naive CD8, 2% to 2.5% for memory CD4, and 0.4% for memory CD8. Incomplete sequencing was indicated by rarefaction of sorted-subset datasets, despite the large sequencing depth. Sampling was restricted to blood, and TCR repertoires in tissue are likely to differ from TCR repertoires in blood. Because the study included a small number of donors, the genetic and exposure-history diversity represented was limited. Based on pairwise subsampling, the degree of clonotype sharing among donors was expected to be affected by sequencing depth. Clonotypes shared by all four sorted-subset donors showed higher generation probabilities than non-shared clonotypes. Naive subsets generally had larger estimated clonotype richness than memory subsets did.

The donors were healthy, HIV-negative adults with no recently reported acute infections or vaccinations. Every donor was a Caucasian adult residing in Nashville, Tennessee, USA. CD4+ T cells were enriched by magnetic negative selection; naive cells were then positively selected on CD45RA, and the negative fraction formed the memory subset. After blood collection by leukapheresis, PBMCs were isolated using Ficoll-Histopaque density gradient centrifugation and then cryopreserved in the vapor phase of liquid nitrogen. Analytical flow cytometry was used to check the purity and quantity of each magnetically sorted T cell population. Genomic DNA was isolated from each sorted fraction and quantified by UV absorbance on a Nanodrop 2000c. The trim is 0 bases for V and 1 base for J, with a gap of 7 bases between the germline ends. From the cysteine through the phenylalanine, the CDR3 covers 14 amino acids. Just the 42-base CDR3 DNA is kept, in frame starting at base 1. CDR1 SGDLS and CDR2 YYNGEE are derived from the germline V gene.

A remark on this clone: The target of this receptor is not known. Base qualities are not at hand, and no much larger clone is one base apart. Other nucleotide sequences from this sample produce the same CDR3.

TCR CDR3 regions were amplified from genomic DNA by multiplex PCR using the deep immunoSEQ assay. Genomic DNA extracted from each cell subset was distributed evenly over all wells of several immunoSEQ 96-well plates, and each plate served as one replicate. For sorted subsets, each replicate PCR was loaded with roughly 190 ng genomic DNA, equivalent to 25,000 to 35,000 T cell genomes. Purified libraries were quantified with a Qubit 3.0 fluorometer, sized on a Bioanalyzer 2100, and re-quantified with the KAPA Library Quantification kit. Every immunoSEQ 96-well plate was sequenced on a dedicated single-read 150-cycle Illumina NextSeq 550 flow cell. On the authors' methods: Because the immunoSEQ output included only junctional sequences and no quality scores, the filtering could not be the same as the filtering used for full-length reads. To assign V/J genes and CDR3, sequences were annotated against IMGT germline references using PyIR, a Python wrapper for IgBLAST v1.9. Reads with weak V/J assignments (E-value above 1e-6), missing CDR3, stop codons, out-of-frame junctions, or ambiguous translated residues were removed. V3J clonotypes were defined by identical inferred V gene, J gene, and CDR3 amino acid sequence. Percentage overlap between repertoires was calculated by dividing the number of shared unique clonotypes by the size of the smaller repertoire. Richness of each repertoire was evaluated using RTK rarefaction, the Chao1 estimator, and Recon v2.1 estimates of unobserved clonotypes. For all TCRbeta clonotypes obtained by the gDNA method from a handful of donors, generation probabilities were computed with OLGA. TCRdb provides this immuneACCESS table in a form limited to in-frame rearrangements. Some clones are lacking; in checked studies, under half of them reflect an unresolved V gene, and why the rest are absent is not known. From that table come the V and J calls and clone size; the DNA was used to work out D and trimming. Recorded for this sample are 2 million to 2.5 million clones; about 94% of them occurred a single time. The top ten clones comprise over 0.1% of the sample.

The chain is made from TRBV9 and TRBJ1-2, with the identity of the D gene unclear. This sequence was found in a man between 18 and 35 years old in good health. The sequencing sample was made of naive CD4+ T cells sorted from blood. The cell subset or site label on this specimen signifies: CD45RA+ positively selected. At the DNA level, the sequence is TGTGCCAGCAGCGTAGGGCAAGGTAACTATGGCTACACCTTC. Its protein product is CASSVGQGNYGYTF.